This T cell receptor (beta chain) was retrieved from a study of blood T cell repertoires in COVID-19. Looking at the study overall: The study drew acute and convalescent COVID-19 samples from the United States, Italy and Spain.

Between the trimmed V and J ends, which lost 4 bases and 8 bases, there was a span of 15 bases. CDR1 SGDLS and CDR2 YYNGEE come from the germline V gene. The CDR3 consists of 13 residues. Donors were grouped by their self-reported clinical history. Authors' analysis steps: Quantification of nucleated cells was approximated via reference gene primer amplification. Generated by immunoSEQ multiplex PCR, the TCRdb table keeps only in-frame clones and is missing some. V, J and clone size are taken as reported in that table, and D and trimming were inferred from the DNA itself. The profile shows 430,000 or so clones, about 88% of them singletons.

The TCR was taken from a woman between 18 and 29 years old who had been exposed to COVID-19. Sequencing was done on a sample of PBMCs or T cells enriched from blood (not recorded which). V usage is TRBV9 and J usage is TRBJ1-2; no reliable D call. The CDR3 reads CASSLQLSYGYTF. In nucleotides, the CDR3 is TGTGCCAGCAGCCTTCAATTGTCCTACGGCTACACCTTC. Supplemented by reference TRBV9 and TRBJ1-2, the full variable domain reads DSGVTQTPKHLITATGQRVTLRCSPRSGDLSVYWYQQSLDQGLQFLIQYYNGEERAKGNILERFSAQQFPDLHSELNLSSLELGDSALYFCASSLQLSYGYTFGSGTRLTVV.